This T cell receptor beta chain was identified during a study of shared clonotypes between healthy human individuals. There were no recent acute infections or vaccinations among the donors, who were healthy HIV-negative adults. All the donors were Caucasian adults who lived in Nashville, Tennessee. Template amounts of 250 to 350 ng DNA, tens of thousands of T cell genomes, were employed in unsorted PBMC replicate PCRs. Per the authors' pipeline: Filtering differed because ImmunoSEQ produced junction-only sequences that carried no quality scores. Produced via immunoSEQ multiplex PCR; TCRdb's table is partial and in-frame only. V and J calls and clone size are given by that table; D and trimming were obtained from the DNA. The sample consists of approximately 500,000 clones, almost 80% of them appearing once. J was trimmed by 5 bases and V by 5 bases; bases with no gene match: 8. Germline V gene data show CDR1 as LNHDA and CDR2 as SQIVND (reference sequence). This CDR3 comprises 15 residues.

The J gene is TRBJ1-1, the V gene TRBV19, with 10 bases that match TRBD1. The material sequenced was PBMCs. This receptor was identified in a woman between 35 and 50 years old in good health. Some clones in this sample may be carry-over from other donors' samples. Here the CDR3 DNA reads TGTGCCAGTAGTGGGCACTGGACAGGGGGTACTGAAGCTTTCTTT. Its protein product is CASSGHWTGGTEAFF.